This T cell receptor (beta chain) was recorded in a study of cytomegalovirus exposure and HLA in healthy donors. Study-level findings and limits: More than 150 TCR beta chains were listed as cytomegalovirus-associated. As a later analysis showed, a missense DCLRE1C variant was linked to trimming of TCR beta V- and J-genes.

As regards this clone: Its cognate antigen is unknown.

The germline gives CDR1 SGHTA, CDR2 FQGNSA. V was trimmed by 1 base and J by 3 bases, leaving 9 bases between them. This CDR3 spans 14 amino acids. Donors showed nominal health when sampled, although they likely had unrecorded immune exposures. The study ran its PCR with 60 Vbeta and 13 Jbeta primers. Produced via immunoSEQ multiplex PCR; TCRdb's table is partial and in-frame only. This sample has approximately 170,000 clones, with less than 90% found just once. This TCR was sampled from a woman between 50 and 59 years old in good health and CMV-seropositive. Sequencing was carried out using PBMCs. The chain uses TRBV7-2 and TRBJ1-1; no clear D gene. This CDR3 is CASSLVARDTEAFF. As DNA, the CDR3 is TGTGCCAGCAGCTTAGTGGCCCGGGACACTGAAGCTTTCTTT. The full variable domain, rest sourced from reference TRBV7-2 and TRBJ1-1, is GAGVSQSPSNKVTEKGKDVELRCDPISGHTALYWYRQSLGQGLEFLIYFQGNSAPDKSGLPSDRFSAERTGGSVSTLTIQRTQQEDSAVYLCASSLVARDTEAFFGQGTRLTVV.